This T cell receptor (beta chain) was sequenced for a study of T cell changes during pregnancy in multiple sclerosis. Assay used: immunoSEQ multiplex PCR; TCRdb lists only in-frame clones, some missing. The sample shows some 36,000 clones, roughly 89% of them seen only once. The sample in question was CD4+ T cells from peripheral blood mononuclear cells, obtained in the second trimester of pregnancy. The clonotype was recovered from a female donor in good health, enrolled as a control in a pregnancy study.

The CDR3 region has the DNA TGTGCCAGTAGTGGGACAGGGATGGGAGATACGCAGTATTTT. This sequence encodes CASSGTGMGDTQYF. The chain recombines TRBV19 with TRBJ2-3; 9 positions agree with TRBD1. Germline CDR1 LNHDA, CDR2 SQIVND (reference sequence). CDR3 length: 14 residues. V was clipped by 5 bases and J by 5 bases; unmatched bases: 5.